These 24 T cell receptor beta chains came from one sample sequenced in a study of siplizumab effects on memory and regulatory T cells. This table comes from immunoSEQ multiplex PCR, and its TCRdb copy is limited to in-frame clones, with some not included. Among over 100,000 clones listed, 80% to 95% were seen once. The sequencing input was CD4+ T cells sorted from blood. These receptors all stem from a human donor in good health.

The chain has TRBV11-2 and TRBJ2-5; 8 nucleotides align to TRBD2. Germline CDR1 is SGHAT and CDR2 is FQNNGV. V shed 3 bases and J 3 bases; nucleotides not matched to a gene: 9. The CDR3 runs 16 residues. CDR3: CASSFTSGGQKETQYF. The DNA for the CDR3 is TGTGCCAGCAGCTTTACTAGCGGAGGCCAAAAAGAGACCCAGTACTTC.

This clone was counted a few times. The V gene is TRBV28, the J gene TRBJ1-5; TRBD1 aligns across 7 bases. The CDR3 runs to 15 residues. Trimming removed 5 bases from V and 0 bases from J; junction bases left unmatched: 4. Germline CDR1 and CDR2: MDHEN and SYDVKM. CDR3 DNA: TGTGCCAGCAGTACGACAGGGAATAGCAATCAGCCCCAGCATTTT. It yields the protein CASSTTGNSNQPQHF.

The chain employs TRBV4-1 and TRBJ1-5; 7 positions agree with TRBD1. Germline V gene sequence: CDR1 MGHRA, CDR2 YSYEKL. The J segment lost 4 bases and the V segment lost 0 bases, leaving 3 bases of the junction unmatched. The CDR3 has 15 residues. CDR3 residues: CASSQDQGENQPQHF. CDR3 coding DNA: TGCGCCAGCAGCCAAGATCAGGGGGAGAATCAGCCCCAGCATTTT.

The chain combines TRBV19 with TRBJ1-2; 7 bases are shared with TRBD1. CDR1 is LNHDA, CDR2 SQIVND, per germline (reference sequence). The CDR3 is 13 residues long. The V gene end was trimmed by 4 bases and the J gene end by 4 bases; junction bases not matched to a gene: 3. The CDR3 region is CASSRGQSYGYTF. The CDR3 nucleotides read TGTGCCAGTAGTAGGGGACAGTCCTATGGCTACACCTTC.

CDR3 in DNA: TGCGCCAGCAGCTTCGGGAAACGACGTTGGGGACAGATTAATGAAAAACTGTTTTTT. Protein product: CASSFGKRRWGQINEKLFF. The chain uses TRBV5-1 and TRBJ1-4; 7 bases line up with TRBD1. The germline V gene has CDR1 SGHRS and CDR2 YFSETQ. The CDR3 has 19 residues. Trimming took 2 bases from V and 4 from J; bases not matched to a gene: 17.

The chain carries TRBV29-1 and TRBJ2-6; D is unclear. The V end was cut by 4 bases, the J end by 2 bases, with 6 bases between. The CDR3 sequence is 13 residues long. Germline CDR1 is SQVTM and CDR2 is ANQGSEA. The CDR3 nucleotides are TGCAGCGTTGTTGGGGCTGGGGCCAACGTCCTGACTTTC. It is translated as CSVVGAGANVLTF.

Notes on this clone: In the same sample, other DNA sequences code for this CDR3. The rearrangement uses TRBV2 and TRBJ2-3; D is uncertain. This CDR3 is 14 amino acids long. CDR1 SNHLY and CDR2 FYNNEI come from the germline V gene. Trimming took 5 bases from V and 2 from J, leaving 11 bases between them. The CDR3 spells CASSSGRSTDTQYF. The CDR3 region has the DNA TGTGCCAGCAGTTCCGGCAGGTCCACAGATACGCAGTATTTT.

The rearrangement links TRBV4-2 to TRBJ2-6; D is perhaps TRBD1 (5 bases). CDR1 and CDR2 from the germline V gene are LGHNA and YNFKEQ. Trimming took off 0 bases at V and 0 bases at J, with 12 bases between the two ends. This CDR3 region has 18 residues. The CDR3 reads CASSQESQGFSGANVLTF. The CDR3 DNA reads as TGTGCCAGCAGCCAAGAATCCCAGGGATTCTCTGGGGCCAACGTCCTGACTTTC.

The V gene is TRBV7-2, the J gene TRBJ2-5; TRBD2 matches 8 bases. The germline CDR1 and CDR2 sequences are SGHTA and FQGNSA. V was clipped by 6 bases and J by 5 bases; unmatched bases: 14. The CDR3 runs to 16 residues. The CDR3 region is CASRQSRTSWLETQYF. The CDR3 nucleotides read TGTGCCAGCAGGCAGAGCCGGACTAGCTGGTTGGAGACCCAGTACTTC.

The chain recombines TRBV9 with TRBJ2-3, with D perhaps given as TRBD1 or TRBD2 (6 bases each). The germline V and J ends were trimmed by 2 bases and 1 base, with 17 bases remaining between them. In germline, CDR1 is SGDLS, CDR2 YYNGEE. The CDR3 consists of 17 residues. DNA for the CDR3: TGTGCCAGCAGCGTTCGAAGGGGGGACACTCGCACAGATACGCAGTATTTT. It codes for CASSVRRGDTRTDTQYF.

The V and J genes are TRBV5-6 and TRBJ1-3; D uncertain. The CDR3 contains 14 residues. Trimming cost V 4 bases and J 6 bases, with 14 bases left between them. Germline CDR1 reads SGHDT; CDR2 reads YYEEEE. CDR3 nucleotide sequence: TGTGCCAGCAGCCCCGAGGAAGTGGAAAACACCATATATTTT. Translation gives CASSPEEVENTIYF.

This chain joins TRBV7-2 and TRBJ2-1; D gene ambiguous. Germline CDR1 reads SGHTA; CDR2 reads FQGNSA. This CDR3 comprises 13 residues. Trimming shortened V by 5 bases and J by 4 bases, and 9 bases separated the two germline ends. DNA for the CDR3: TGTGCCAGCAGCGGAAGTTTTTACAATGAGCAGTTCTTC. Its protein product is CASSGSFYNEQFF.

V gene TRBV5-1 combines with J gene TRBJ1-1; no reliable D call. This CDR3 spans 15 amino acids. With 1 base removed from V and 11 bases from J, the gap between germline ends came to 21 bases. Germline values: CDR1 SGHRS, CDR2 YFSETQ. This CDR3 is CASSLRTASGRRAFF. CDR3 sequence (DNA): TGCGCCAGCAGCTTGAGAACAGCGTCTGGCCGGCGGGCTTTCTTT.

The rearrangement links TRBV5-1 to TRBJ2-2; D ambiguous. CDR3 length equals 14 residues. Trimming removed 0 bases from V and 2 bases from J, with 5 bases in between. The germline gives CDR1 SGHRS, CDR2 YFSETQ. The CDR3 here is CASSLEPNTGELFF. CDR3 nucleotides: TGCGCCAGCAGCTTGGAACCAAACACCGGGGAGCTGTTTTTT. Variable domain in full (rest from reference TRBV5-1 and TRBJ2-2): KAGVTQTPRYLIKTRGQQVTLSCSPISGHRSVSWYQQTPGQGLQFLFEYFSETQRNKGNFPGRFSGRQFSNSRSEMNVSTLELGDSALYLCASSLEPNTGELFFGEGSRLTVL.

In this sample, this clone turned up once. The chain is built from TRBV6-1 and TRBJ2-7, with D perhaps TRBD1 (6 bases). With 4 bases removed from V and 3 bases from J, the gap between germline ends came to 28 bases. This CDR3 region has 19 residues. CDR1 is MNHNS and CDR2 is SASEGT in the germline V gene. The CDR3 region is CASSGRFNPRGRGDYEQYF. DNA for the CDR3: TGTGCCAGCAGTGGCCGGTTTAACCCAAGGGGCAGGGGAGACTACGAGCAGTACTTC.

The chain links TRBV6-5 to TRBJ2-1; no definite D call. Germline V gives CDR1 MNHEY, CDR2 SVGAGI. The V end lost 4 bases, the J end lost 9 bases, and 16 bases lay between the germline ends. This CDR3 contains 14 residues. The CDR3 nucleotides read TGTGCCAGCAGTTTCGACCCGCCAGGCGGTGAGCAGTTCTTC. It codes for CASSFDPPGGEQFF.

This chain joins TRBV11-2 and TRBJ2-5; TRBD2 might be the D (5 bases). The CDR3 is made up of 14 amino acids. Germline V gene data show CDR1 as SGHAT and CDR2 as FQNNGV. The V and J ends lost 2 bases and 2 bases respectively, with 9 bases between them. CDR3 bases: TGTGCCAGCAGCTTATCCACGGGACAAGAGACCCAGTACTTC. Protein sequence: CASSLSTGQETQYF.

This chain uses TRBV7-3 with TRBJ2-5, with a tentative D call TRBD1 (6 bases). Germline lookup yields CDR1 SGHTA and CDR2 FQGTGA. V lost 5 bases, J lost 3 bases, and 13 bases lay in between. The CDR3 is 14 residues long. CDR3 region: CASSPDRLEETQYF. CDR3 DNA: TGTGCCAGCAGCCCCGACAGGTTAGAAGAGACCCAGTACTTC. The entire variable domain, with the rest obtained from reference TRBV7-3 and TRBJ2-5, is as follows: GAGVSQTPSNKVTEKGKYVELRCDPISGHTALYWYRQSLGQGPEFLIYFQGTGAADDSGLPNDRFFAVRPEGSVSTLKIQRTERGDSAVYLCASSPDRLEETQYFGPGTRLLVL.

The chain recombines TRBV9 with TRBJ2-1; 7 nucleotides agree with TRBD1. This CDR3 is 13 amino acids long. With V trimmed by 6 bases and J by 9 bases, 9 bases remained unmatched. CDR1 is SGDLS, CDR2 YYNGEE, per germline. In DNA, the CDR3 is TGTGCCAGCATGCAACAGGGGAACGGTGAGCAGTTCTTC. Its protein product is CASMQQGNGEQFF. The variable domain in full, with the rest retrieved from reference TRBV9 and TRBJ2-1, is DSGVTQTPKHLITATGQRVTLRCSPRSGDLSVYWYQQSLDQGLQFLIQYYNGEERAKGNILERFSAQQFPDLHSELNLSSLELGDSALYFCASMQQGNGEQFFGPGTRLTVL.

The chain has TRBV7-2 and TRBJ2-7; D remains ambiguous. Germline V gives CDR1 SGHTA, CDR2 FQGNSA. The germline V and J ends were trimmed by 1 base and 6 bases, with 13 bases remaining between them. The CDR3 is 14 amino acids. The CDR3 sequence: CASSLGLPKGEQYF. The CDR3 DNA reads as TGTGCCAGCAGCTTAGGACTTCCGAAGGGCGAGCAGTACTTC.

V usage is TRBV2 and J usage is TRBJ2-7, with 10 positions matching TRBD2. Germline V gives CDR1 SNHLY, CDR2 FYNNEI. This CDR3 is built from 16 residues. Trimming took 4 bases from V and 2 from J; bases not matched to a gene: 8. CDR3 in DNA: TGTGCCAGCAGTGCGGCTAGCGGGAGTAAAGCCTACGAGCAGTACTTC. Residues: CASSAASGSKAYEQYF. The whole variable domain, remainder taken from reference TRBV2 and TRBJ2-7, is EPEVTQTPSHQVTQMGQEVILRCVPISNHLYFYWYRQILGQKVEFLVSFYNNEISEKSEIFDDQFSVERPDGSNFTLKIRSTKLEDSAMYFCASSAASGSKAYEQYFGPGTRLTVT.

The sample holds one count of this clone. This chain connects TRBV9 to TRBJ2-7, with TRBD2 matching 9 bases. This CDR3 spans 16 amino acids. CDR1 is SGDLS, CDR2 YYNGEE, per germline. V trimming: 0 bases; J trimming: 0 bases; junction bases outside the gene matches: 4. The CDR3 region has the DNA TGTGCCAGCAGCGTAGAGGCTAGCGGGACCTCCTACGAGCAGTACTTC. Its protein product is CASSVEASGTSYEQYF. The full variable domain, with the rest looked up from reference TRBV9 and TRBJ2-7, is DSGVTQTPKHLITATGQRVTLRCSPRSGDLSVYWYQQSLDQGLQFLIQYYNGEERAKGNILERFSAQQFPDLHSELNLSSLELGDSALYFCASSVEASGTSYEQYFGPGTRLTVT.

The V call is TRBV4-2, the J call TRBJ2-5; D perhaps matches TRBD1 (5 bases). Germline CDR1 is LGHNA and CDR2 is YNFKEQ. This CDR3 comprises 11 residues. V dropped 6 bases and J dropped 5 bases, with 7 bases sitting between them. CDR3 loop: CASRGVETQYF. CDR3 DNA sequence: TGTGCCAGCAGAGGGGTTGAGACCCAGTACTTC.

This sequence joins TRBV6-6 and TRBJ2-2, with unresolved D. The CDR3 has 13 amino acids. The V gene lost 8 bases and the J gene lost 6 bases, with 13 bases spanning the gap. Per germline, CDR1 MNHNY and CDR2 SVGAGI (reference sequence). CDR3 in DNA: TGTGCCAGCCGGTTCGTTGGGGCCGGGGAGCTGTTTTTT. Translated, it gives CASRFVGAGELFF.